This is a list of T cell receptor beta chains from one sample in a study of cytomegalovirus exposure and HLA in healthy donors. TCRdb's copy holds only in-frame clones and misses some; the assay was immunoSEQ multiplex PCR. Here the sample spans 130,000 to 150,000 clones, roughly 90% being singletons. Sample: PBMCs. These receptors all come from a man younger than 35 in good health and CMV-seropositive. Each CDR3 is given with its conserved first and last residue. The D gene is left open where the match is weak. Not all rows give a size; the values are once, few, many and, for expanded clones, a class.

TGTGCCAGTAGTTCTATGACGGGCACTGAAGCTTTCTTT CASSSMTGTEAFF TRBJ1-1 - TRBV19 -
TGCGCCAGCAGCTTCTCCAAGGGCTACCCATCGGGAGGGGAGCAGTACTTC CASSFSKGYPSGGEQYF TRBJ2-7 TRBD2 TRBV5-1 -
TGTGCCAGCAGTACAGGGACCGGGGAGCTGTTTTTT CASSTGTGELFF TRBJ2-2 - TRBV9 -
TGTGCCGCATCCCCAGGCAGAATCTATGGCTACACCTTC CAASPGRIYGYTF TRBJ1-2 - TRBV6-6 once
TGCGCCAGCAGTGAGCGGTCCAGGGGGAACCCTGAAGCTTTCTTT CASSERSRGNPEAFF TRBJ1-1 TRBD1 TRBV10-2 -
TGTGCCAGCCAGGCGCAGAAGAACACCGGGGAGCTGTTTTTT CASQAQKNTGELFF TRBJ2-2 - TRBV9 -
TGTGCCAGCAGTTATCGCAGGGATAGTGAAGCTTTCTTT CASSYRRDSEAFF TRBJ1-1 - TRBV6-6 -
TGTGCCAGTAGCACGACAGGGGCGAACCTCTATGGCTACACCTTC CASSTTGANLYGYTF TRBJ1-2 TRBD1 TRBV19 -
TGTGCCAGCACTAAGGGGGACACAGATACGCAGTATTTT CASTKGDTDTQYF TRBJ2-3 - TRBV6-1 once
TGTGCCAGCAGCCCCGACTCTAATGAGCAGTTCTTC CASSPDSNEQFF TRBJ2-1 - TRBV7-9 -
TGCGCCAGCAGCCAAGATCCCCAGGGACTATCTGAGCAGTACTTC CASSQDPQGLSEQYF TRBJ2-7 TRBD2 TRBV4-1 -
TGTGCCAGCAGCAAGGGAGGGTCCCGAGTGGACGAGCAGTACTTC CASSKGGSRVDEQYF TRBJ2-7 TRBD2 TRBV7-9 -
TGTGCCTGGAGTCAGGGATTGAACACTGAAGCTTTCTTT CAWSQGLNTEAFF TRBJ1-1 - TRBV30 -
TGTGCCTGGAGTTCGGGACTTAGGGATGGCTACACCTTC CAWSSGLRDGYTF TRBJ1-2 - TRBV30 -
TGTGCCAGCAGTTCACGGACAGGGGCCTACAATGAGCAGTTCTTC CASSSRTGAYNEQFF TRBJ2-1 TRBD1 TRBV5-4 few
TGTGCCAGCAGCATAGGGAGAGAGTCCTACGAGCAGTACTTC CASSIGRESYEQYF TRBJ2-7 - TRBV7-6 -
TGTGCCAGCAGTGGATCCCGGACAGCCGTTGGAAACACCATATATTTT CASSGSRTAVGNTIYF TRBJ1-3 - TRBV25-1 -
TGTGCCAGCAGCTTGGCTCCCTCCGTCGGAGAGACCCAGTACTTC CASSLAPSVGETQYF TRBJ2-5 - TRBV5-6 -
TGTGCCAGCAGTCTTCAGGGTAACACCGGGGAGCTGTTTTTT CASSLQGNTGELFF TRBJ2-2 - TRBV2 few
TGTGCCAGCTCATCCGGGGTTGGAGAGACCCAGTACTTC CASSSGVGETQYF TRBJ2-5 - TRBV18 few
TGTGCCAGCAGTTTTCGAGGTGAAAAACTGTTTTTT CASSFRGEKLFF TRBJ1-4 - TRBV28 -
TGTGCCAGCAGCTTAGATCGCGTGGGCACAGATACGCAGTATTTT CASSLDRVGTDTQYF TRBJ2-3 - TRBV11-2 few
TGTGCCAGCAGCCTTTACTCGGGACAGTTCACTGAAGCTTTCTTT CASSLYSGQFTEAFF TRBJ1-1 TRBD1 TRBV11-2 once
TGTGCCAGCAGCTCCATAGAACAGCCCCAGCATTTT CASSSIEQPQHF TRBJ1-5 - TRBV7-9 -
TGTGCCAGCAGCTTATCGGCTAGCGGGAGGTGGTTGGGTAAGACCCAGTACTTC CASSLSASGRWLGKTQYF TRBJ2-5 TRBD2 TRBV7-9 -
TGTGCCAGCAGTCACGCCTCCGGGACTAGCGATGAGCAGTTCTTC CASSHASGTSDEQFF TRBJ2-1 TRBD2 TRBV7-6 -
TGTGCCAGCAGCCCCGGGGGGGAGCTGTTTTTT CASSPGGELFF TRBJ2-2 - TRBV13 -
TGTGCCAGCAGTCCAGGGACTAGCGCAACCTACGAGCAGTACTTC CASSPGTSATYEQYF TRBJ2-7 TRBD2 TRBV7-9 -
TGTGCCACCAGCAGAGATCAGGGTGAAAAACTGTTTTTT CATSRDQGEKLFF TRBJ1-4 - TRBV15 -
TGTGCCAGCAGCTCCGGTGATGGCTACACCTTC CASSSGDGYTF TRBJ1-2 - TRBV4-2 -
TGCAGCGTTGTGGTACAGATGAACACTGAAGCTTTCTTT CSVVVQMNTEAFF TRBJ1-1 - TRBV29-1 -
TGTGCCAGCAGCTTCGGAACAGACTATGCCTATAATTCACCCCTCCACTTT CASSFGTDYAYNSPLHF TRBJ1-6 - TRBV5-6 -
TGTGCCAGCAGCTTAGAAGGGGTGGGCAATCAGCCCCAGCATTTT CASSLEGVGNQPQHF TRBJ1-5 - TRBV7-8 -
TGTGCCAGTATAGTATCCCGCGACCAGCATTTT CASIVSRDQHF TRBJ1-5 - TRBV19 once
TGTGCCAGCCCTGGGACTAGCGGGCGCCGCTACACAGATACGCAGTATTTT CASPGTSGRRYTDTQYF TRBJ2-3 TRBD2 TRBV27 -
TGTGCCAGCAGCTTAGAGGCAGGGGGGATTTACGAGCAGTACTTC CASSLEAGGIYEQYF TRBJ2-7 - TRBV11-2 -
TGCGCCAGCAGCCAAGATACAGGGGTTCGGAGTAATGAAGCTTTCTTT CASSQDTGVRSNEAFF TRBJ1-1 TRBD1 TRBV4-1 once
TGTGCCAGCCGCGAGCTTGTTCTCTCTTGGGAGGATCATGGCTACACCTTC CASRELVLSWEDHGYTF TRBJ1-2 - TRBV7-2 -
TGTGCCAGCAGCTCTCAAGACAGCAGACTTGAAGCTTTCTTT CASSSQDSRLEAFF TRBJ1-1 - TRBV13 -
TGTGCCAGCAAGGCAGGGGGAAATGAAAAACTGTTTTTT CASKAGGNEKLFF TRBJ1-4 TRBD1 TRBV6-5 -
TGTGCCTGTCGCGGACAGGAGATTAACTATGGCTACACCTTC CACRGQEINYGYTF TRBJ1-2 TRBD1 TRBV30 -
TGCAGTGCTAGGGGCAGGGATACGCAGTATTTT CSARGRDTQYF TRBJ2-3 - TRBV20-1 -
TGTGCCAGCTGGACCTCGGGGATGAGCATTGACACCCCCCAGCATTTT CASWTSGMSIDTPQHF TRBJ1-5 - TRBV21-1 -
TGTGCCAGCAGTTCACAGAACTATGGCTACACCTTC CASSSQNYGYTF TRBJ1-2 - TRBV6-1 -
TGTGCCAGCAGCTTAGCACAGGGAGGGTATGGCTACACCTTC CASSLAQGGYGYTF TRBJ1-2 - TRBV7-2 -
TGTGCCAGCAGCCCCCTGGCGCGGGGGGGCTCAGATACGCAGTATTTT CASSPLARGGSDTQYF TRBJ2-3 TRBD2 TRBV7-8 -
TGTGCCAGCAGTGACGGGAGGGGGGGTAACAATGAGCAGTTCTTC CASSDGRGGNNEQFF TRBJ2-1 - TRBV6-4 -
TGTGCCAGTAACCTGGGACAGGTAAATCAGCCCCAGCATTTT CASNLGQVNQPQHF TRBJ1-5 TRBD1 TRBV19 -
TGTGCCAGCAATAATTCACGGAACATTCAGTACTTC CASNNSRNIQYF TRBJ2-4 - TRBV25-1 -
TGCGCCAGCAGTCAACCGGACAGGTGGAACACCGGGGAGCTGTTTTTT CASSQPDRWNTGELFF TRBJ2-2 TRBD1 TRBV23-1 -
TGCGCCAGCAGCTTGGAGCTAGCGGGGGGCAATGAGCAGTTCTTC CASSLELAGGNEQFF TRBJ2-1 TRBD2 TRBV5-1 -
TGTGCCAGCAGCCCAGCGGGAGGTGGGAATGAGCAGTTCTTC CASSPAGGGNEQFF TRBJ2-1 TRBD2 TRBV5-4 -
TGTGCCAGCAGCTCAGCCGGGACAAGACCTTTCTTT CASSSAGTRPFF TRBJ1-1 - TRBV28 -
TGTGCCAGCAGCGTAGAACTTGCGTCCTACGAGCAGTACTTC CASSVELASYEQYF TRBJ2-7 - TRBV9 -